The 3 T cell receptor beta chains reported below all come from one sample, sequenced in a study of blood T cell repertoires in COVID-19. Profiling relied on immunoSEQ multiplex PCR, and the TCRdb table lists in-frame clones only, not all of them. Of about 98,000 clones detected, approximately 80% appear once; the ten largest clones hold 9.8%. The sample consisted of peripheral blood. These receptors were obtained from a man aged 55 to 70 with active or convalescent COVID-19.

This clone appeared a few times. The chain recombines TRBV10-3 with TRBJ2-7; TRBD2 agrees at 12 bases. Germline assignment: CDR1 ENHRY and CDR2 SYGVKD. The CDR3 spans 14 residues. V lost 5 bases, J lost 4 bases, and 3 bases stayed unmatched. In DNA form, the CDR3 reads TGTGCCATCAGTCCCCTAGCGGGAGGGTACGAGCAGTACGTC. Its translation: CAISPLAGGYEQYV.

J is TRBJ2-7 and V is TRBV11-3; D might be TRBD1 (6 bases). Per the germline V gene, CDR1 is SGHNT and CDR2 is YENEEA. Trimming stripped 3 bases from V and 3 bases from J, with 12 bases between. CDR3 length: 14 amino acids. The CDR3 loop reads CASSFQTGVYEQYF. CDR3 nucleotide sequence: TGTGCCAGCAGCTTCCAGACAGGAGTCTACGAGCAGTACTTC.

This clone was seen more than once but under ten times. V usage is TRBV5-1 and J usage is TRBJ2-2, with TRBD1 as a possible D gene (5 bases). The CDR3 totals 15 residues. The V end was cut by 4 bases, the J end by 1 base, with 11 bases between. Germline values: CDR1 SGHRS, CDR2 YFSETQ. The CDR3 coding sequence is TGCGCCAGCAGCCTCCTCGACAGGAACACCGGGGAGCTGTTTTTT. This gives the protein CASSLLDRNTGELFF.